The entry that follows covers one TCR beta chain sequence. Germline V gene sequence: CDR1 MNHEY, CDR2 SVGAGI. The CDR3 has 16 amino acids. V lost 0 bases, J lost 6 bases, and 16 bases lay in between. This sample stems from a study of tumour-infiltrating T cells in Burkitt lymphoma. Clones were sequenced by immunoSEQ multiplex PCR, and TCRdb holds only the in-frame ones, with some missing. The repertoire consists of roughly 100 clones, with less than 25% occurring once and the leading ten covering around 14%. This receptor was identified in a human donor with Burkitt lymphoma. The V and J genes are TRBV6-5 and TRBJ2-3; D is undetermined. Source material: tumor tissue. The CDR3 nucleotides are TGTGCCAGCAGTTACTCCCCCGAAGGTTCCGCGGATACGCAGTATTTT. Translating gives CASSYSPEGSADTQYF.